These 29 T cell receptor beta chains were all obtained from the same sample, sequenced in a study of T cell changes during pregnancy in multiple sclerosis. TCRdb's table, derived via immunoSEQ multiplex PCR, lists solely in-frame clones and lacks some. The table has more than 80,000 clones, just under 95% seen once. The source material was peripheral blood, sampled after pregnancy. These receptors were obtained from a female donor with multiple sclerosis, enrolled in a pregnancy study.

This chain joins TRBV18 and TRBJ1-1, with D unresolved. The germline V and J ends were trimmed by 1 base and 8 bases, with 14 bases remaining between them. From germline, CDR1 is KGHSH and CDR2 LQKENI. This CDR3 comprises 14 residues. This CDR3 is CASSPRMEAGEAFF. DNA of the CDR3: TGTGCCAGCTCACCACGGATGGAGGCGGGGGAAGCTTTCTTT.

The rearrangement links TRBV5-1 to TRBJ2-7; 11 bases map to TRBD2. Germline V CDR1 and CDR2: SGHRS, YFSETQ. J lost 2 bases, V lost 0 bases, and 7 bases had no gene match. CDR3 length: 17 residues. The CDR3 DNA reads TGCGCCAGCAGCTTGGTGACTAGCGGGACAAAAACCTACGAGCAGTACTTC. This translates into CASSLVTSGTKTYEQYF.

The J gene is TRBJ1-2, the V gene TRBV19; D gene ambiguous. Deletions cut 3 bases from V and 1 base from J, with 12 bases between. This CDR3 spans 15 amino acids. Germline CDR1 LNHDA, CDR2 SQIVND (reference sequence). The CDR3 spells CASSMAPGINYGYTF. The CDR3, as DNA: TGTGCCAGTAGTATGGCCCCCGGGATTAACTATGGCTACACCTTC.

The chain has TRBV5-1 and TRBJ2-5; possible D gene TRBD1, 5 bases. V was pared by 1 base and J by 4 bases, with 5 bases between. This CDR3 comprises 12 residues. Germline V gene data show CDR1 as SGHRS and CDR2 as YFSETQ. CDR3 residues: CASSLRGETQYF. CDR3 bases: TGCGCCAGCAGCTTGAGGGGAGAGACCCAGTACTTC.

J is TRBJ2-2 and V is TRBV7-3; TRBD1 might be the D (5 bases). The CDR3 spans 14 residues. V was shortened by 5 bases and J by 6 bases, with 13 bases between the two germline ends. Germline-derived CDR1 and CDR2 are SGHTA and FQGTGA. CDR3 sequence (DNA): TGTGCCAGCAGCCACGCCAGGGTCCCCGGGGAGCTGTTTTTT. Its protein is CASSHARVPGELFF.

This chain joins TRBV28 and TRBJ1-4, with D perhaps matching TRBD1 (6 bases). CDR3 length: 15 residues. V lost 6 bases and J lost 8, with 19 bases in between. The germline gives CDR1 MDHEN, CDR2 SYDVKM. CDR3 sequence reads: CASSPQGGGREKLFF. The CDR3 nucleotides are TGTGCCAGCAGCCCACAGGGAGGGGGGAGGGAAAAACTGTTTTTT.

The CDR3 DNA sequence: TGTGCCAGCAGCTTAGAATGGGCAGGGGGCGTAAACACCATATATTTT. Translating gives CASSLEWAGGVNTIYF. The genes are TRBV11-2 and TRBJ1-3, with 8 bases matching TRBD1. J was trimmed by 6 bases and V by 0 bases; bases with no gene match: 7. CDR1 is SGHAT, CDR2 FQNNGV, per germline. The CDR3 sequence is 16 residues long. Using reference TRBV11-2 and TRBJ1-3 for the parts outside the CDR3, the full variable domain is EAGVAQSPRYKIIEKRQSVAFWCNPISGHATLYWYQQILGQGPKLLIQFQNNGVVDDSQLPKDRFSAERLKGVDSTLKIQPAKLEDSAVYLCASSLEWAGGVNTIYFGEGSWLTVV.

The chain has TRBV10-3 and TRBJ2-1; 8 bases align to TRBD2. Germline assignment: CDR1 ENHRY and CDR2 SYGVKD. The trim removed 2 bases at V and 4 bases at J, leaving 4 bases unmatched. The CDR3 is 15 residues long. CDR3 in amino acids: CAISEGSGTYNEQFF. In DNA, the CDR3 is TGTGCCATCAGTGAGGGTAGCGGGACGTACAATGAGCAGTTCTTC.

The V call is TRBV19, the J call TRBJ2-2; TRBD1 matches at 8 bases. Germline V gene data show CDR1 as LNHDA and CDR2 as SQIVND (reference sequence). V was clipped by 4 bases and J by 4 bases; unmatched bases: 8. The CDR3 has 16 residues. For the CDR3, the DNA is TGTGCCAGTAGTACTATAGGACAGGGAGGCACCGGGGAGCTGTTTTTT. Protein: CASSTIGQGGTGELFF. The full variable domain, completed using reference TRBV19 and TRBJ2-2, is DGGITQSPKYLFRKEGQNVTLSCEQNLNHDAMYWYRQDPGQGLRLIYYSQIVNDFQKGDIAEGYSVSREKKESFPLTVTSAQKNPTAFYLCASSTIGQGGTGELFFGEGSRLTVL.

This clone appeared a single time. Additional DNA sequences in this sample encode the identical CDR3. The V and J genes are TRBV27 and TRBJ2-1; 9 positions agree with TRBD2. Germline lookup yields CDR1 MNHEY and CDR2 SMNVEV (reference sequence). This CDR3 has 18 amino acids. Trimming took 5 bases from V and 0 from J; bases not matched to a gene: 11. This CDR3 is CASSGRGRGGSSYNEQFF. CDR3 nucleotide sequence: TGTGCCAGCAGTGGAAGGGGGCGGGGGGGGAGCTCCTACAATGAGCAGTTCTTC.

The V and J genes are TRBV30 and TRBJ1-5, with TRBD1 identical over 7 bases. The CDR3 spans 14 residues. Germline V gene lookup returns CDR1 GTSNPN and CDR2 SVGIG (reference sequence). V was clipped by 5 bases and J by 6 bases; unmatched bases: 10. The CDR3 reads CAWGFTGVGQPQHF. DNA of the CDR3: TGTGCCTGGGGCTTTACAGGGGTTGGTCAGCCCCAGCATTTT.

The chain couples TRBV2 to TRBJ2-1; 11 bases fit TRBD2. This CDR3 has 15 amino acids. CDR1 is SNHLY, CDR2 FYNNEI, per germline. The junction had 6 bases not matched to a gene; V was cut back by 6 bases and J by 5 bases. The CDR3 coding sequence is TGTGCCAGCAGGTCTACTAGCGGGAGTCACAATGAGCAGTTCTTC. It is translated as CASRSTSGSHNEQFF.

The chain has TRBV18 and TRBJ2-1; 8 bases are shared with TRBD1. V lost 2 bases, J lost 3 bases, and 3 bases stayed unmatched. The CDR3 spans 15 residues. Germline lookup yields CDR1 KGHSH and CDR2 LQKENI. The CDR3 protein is CASSPRTGNYNEQFF. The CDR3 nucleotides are TGTGCCAGCTCACCAAGGACAGGGAACTACAATGAGCAGTTCTTC.

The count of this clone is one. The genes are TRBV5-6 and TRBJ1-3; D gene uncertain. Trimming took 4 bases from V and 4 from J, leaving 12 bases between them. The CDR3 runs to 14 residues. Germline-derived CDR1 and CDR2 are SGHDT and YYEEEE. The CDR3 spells CASSVPRSGNTIYF. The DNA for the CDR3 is TGTGCCAGCAGCGTCCCCCGAAGCGGAAACACCATATATTTT.

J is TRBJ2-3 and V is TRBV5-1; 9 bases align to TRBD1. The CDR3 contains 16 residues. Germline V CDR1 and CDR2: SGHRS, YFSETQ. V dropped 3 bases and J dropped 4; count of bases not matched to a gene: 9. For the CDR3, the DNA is TGCGCCAGCAGCTCCCGACGGACAGGGGCCGCAGATACGCAGTATTTT. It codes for CASSSRRTGAADTQYF.

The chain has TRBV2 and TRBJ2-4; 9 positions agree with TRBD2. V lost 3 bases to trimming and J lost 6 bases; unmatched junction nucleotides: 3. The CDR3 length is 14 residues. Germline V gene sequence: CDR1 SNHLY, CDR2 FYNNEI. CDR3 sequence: CASSEGLATNIQYF. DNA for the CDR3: TGTGCCAGCAGTGAGGGACTAGCTACAAACATTCAGTACTTC.

The CDR3 nucleotides are TGTGCCAGCAGTGACAGGGTCGGCAGCGTTATTGGCTACACCTTC. Translated: CASSDRVGSVIGYTF. The rearrangement joins TRBV6-1 to TRBJ1-2; tentatively, D is TRBD1 (5 bases). The CDR3 sequence is 15 residues long. With 3 bases removed from V and 7 bases from J, the gap between germline ends came to 18 bases. Germline assignment: CDR1 MNHNS and CDR2 SASEGT.

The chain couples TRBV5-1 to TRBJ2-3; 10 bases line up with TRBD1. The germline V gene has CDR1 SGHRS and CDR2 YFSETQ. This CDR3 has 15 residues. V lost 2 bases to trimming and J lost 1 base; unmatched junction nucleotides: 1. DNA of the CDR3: TGCGCCAGCAGCTTCGGGACAGGGGGCACAGATACGCAGTATTTT. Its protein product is CASSFGTGGTDTQYF.

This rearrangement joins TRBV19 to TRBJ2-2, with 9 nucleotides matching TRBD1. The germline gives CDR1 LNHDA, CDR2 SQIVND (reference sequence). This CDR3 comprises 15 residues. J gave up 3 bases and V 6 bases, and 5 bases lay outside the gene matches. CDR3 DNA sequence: TGTGCCAGTAGAACGGACAGGGGTTACACCGGGGAGCTGTTTTTT. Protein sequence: CASRTDRGYTGELFF. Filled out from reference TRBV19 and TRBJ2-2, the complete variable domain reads DGGITQSPKYLFRKEGQNVTLSCEQNLNHDAMYWYRQDPGQGLRLIYYSQIVNDFQKGDIAEGYSVSREKKESFPLTVTSAQKNPTAFYLCASRTDRGYTGELFFGEGSRLTVL.

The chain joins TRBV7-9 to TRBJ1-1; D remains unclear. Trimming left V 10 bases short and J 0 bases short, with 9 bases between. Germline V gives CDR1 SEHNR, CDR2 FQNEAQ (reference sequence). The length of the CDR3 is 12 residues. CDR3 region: CAIRSVNTEAFF. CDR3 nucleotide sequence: TGTGCCATCAGGAGCGTGAACACTGAAGCTTTCTTT.

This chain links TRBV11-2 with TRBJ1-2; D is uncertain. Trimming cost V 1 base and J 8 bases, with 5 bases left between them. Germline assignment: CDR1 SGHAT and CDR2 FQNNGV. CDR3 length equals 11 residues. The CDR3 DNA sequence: TGTGCCAGCAGCTTAGGTAGAGGCTACACCTTC. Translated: CASSLGRGYTF.

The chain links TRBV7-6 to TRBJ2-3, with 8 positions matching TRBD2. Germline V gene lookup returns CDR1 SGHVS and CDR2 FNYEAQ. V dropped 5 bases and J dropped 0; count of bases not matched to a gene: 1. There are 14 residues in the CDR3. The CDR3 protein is CASSERGSTDTQYF. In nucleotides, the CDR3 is TGTGCCAGCAGCGAGCGGGGGAGCACAGATACGCAGTATTTT.

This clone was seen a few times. This CDR3 is CASAGVVDTEAFF. The DNA for the CDR3 is TGTGCTAGTGCGGGGGTAGTCGACACTGAAGCTTTCTTT. V is TRBV12-5 and J is TRBJ1-1; weak D call: TRBD1 (5 bases). Germline CDR1 LGHNT, CDR2 FRNRAP. Trimming shortened V by 7 bases and J by 3 bases, and 12 bases separated the two germline ends. The CDR3 contains 13 residues.

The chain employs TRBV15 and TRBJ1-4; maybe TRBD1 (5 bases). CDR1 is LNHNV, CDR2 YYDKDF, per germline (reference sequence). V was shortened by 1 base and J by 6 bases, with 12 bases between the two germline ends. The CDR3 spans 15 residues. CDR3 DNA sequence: TGTGCCACCAGCAGAGTTGACAGAGGTGATGAAAAACTGTTTTTT. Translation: CATSRVDRGDEKLFF.

The CDR3 is CASSVGTGESEQYF. The CDR3 DNA is TGTGCCAGCAGTGTTGGGACAGGGGAGTCCGAGCAGTACTTC. The genes are TRBV2 and TRBJ2-7; 10 bases line up with TRBD1. The ends lost 4 bases at V and 6 bases at J; junction bases unmatched: 6. Germline V CDR1 and CDR2: SNHLY, FYNNEI. The CDR3 spans 14 residues.

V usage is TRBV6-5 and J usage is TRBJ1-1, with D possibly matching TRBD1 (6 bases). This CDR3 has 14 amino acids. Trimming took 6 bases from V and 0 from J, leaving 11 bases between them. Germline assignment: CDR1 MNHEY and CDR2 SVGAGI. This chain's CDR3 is CASRDSHMNTEAFF. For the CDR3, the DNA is TGTGCCAGCAGGGACAGCCACATGAACACTGAAGCTTTCTTT.

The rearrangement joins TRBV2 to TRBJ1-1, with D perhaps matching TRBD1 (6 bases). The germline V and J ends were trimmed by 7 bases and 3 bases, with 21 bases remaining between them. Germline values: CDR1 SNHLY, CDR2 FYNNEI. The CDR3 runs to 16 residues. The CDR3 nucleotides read TGTGCCAGCACCTGGGACATCCCGATTAGGGACACTGAAGCTTTCTTT. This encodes CASTWDIPIRDTEAFF.

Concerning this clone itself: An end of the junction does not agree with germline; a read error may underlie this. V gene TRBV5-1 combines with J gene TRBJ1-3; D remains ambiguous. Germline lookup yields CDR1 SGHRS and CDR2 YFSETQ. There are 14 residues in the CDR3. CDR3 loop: CASSSLGSGDTIYF. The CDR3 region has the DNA TGCGCCAGCAGCTCGTTAGGCTCTGGAGACACCATATATTTT.

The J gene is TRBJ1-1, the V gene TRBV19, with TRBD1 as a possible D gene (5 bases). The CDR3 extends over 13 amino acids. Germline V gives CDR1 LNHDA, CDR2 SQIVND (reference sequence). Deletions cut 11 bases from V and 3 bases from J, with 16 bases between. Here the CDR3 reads CAATGTGDTEAFF. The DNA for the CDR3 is TGTGCCGCAACCGGGACGGGAGACACTGAAGCTTTCTTT.